The rows below give T cell receptor beta chains drawn from one sample of a study of blood T cell repertoires in COVID-19. Profiled with immunoSEQ multiplex PCR; TCRdb holds only in-frame clones, not every one. Here the sample spans 200,000 to 250,000 clones, 83% being singletons. The sample taken for sequencing was peripheral blood. The receptors come from a woman in her 30s with COVID-19, enrolled during active disease. The CDR3 runs from the conserved cysteine through the conserved F or W. D genes are given only for firm matches. Clone size, where shown, is once, few, many, or a class for clones that have expanded.

j_gene | abundance | d_gene | v_gene | CDR3nt | CDR3aa
TRBJ2-7 | . | . | TRBV4-1 | TGCGCCAGCAGCCAACAGGGTTCCTACGAGCAGTACTTC | CASSQQGSYEQYF
TRBJ2-2 | . | TRBD2 | TRBV29-1 | TGCAGCGTGGAAGTGGGGCTTACCGGGAGGACCGGGGAGCTGTTTTTT | CSVEVGLTGRTGELFF
TRBJ2-5 | . | . | TRBV30 | TGTGCCTGGAGTCTAGCGCTCGCGGAGACCCAGTACTTC | CAWSLALAETQYF
TRBJ1-1 | . | TRBD1 | TRBV11-2 | TGTGCCAGCAGCTCGAGACAGGGGACGAACACTGAAGCTTTCTTT | CASSSRQGTNTEAFF
TRBJ2-2 | . | TRBD1 | TRBV11-2 | TGTGCCAGCAGCTTCCTCTTCCCGGGACAGGGGGACACCGGGGAGCTGTTTTTT | CASSFLFPGQGDTGELFF
TRBJ2-6 | . | TRBD1 | TRBV27 | TGTGCCAGCAGTTCAAGGGGACAGGGCCCCGGCGCTGGGGCCAACGTCCTGACTTTC | CASSSRGQGPGAGANVLTF
TRBJ1-2 | . | . | TRBV21-1 | TGTGCCAGCAGCAGTGGGAGGTCTAACTATGGCTACACCTTC | CASSSGRSNYGYTF
TRBJ2-7 | . | . | TRBV11-3 | TGTGCCAGCAGCTTAGGGGGCGCGGAGCAGTACTTC | CASSLGGAEQYF
TRBJ2-7 | once | . | TRBV28 | TGTGCCAGCAGTCCAGCCGGCGGGTCACTTTCCTACGAGCAGTACTTC | CASSPAGGSLSYEQYF
TRBJ1-2 | . | . | TRBV19 | TGTGCCAGTAATGGGAGGTTCTATGGCTACACCTTC | CASNGRFYGYTF
TRBJ1-2 | . | . | TRBV6-2/TRBV6-3 | TGTGCCAGCAGTTCGGGGGGCCACTATGGCTACACCTTC | CASSSGGHYGYTF
TRBJ1-3 | few | . | TRBV5-1 | TGCGCCAGCAGCTCTGACAGCTCTGGAAACACCATATATTTT | CASSSDSSGNTIYF
TRBJ2-6 | . | . | TRBV11-3 | TGTGCCAGCAGCTTCGGGACATACCACTCTGGGGCCAACGTCCTGACTTTC | CASSFGTYHSGANVLTF
TRBJ1-1 | . | TRBD1 | TRBV13 | TGTGCCAGCAGCTTACGGCAGGGGGCACGCACTGAAGCTTTCTTT | CASSLRQGARTEAFF
TRBJ1-2 | . | TRBD1 | TRBV28 | TGTGCCAGCAGTTTAGTACAGGGGATCGGTGGCTACACCTTC | CASSLVQGIGGYTF
TRBJ2-3 | . | . | TRBV18 | TGTGCCAGCTCACCCCCTAGCACAGATACGCAGTATTTT | CASSPPSTDTQYF
TRBJ1-1 | once | . | TRBV5-1 | TGCGCCAGCAGCTTGGCGGCAGGGTTGGATACTGAAGCTTTCTTT | CASSLAAGLDTEAFF
TRBJ1-2 | . | TRBD1 | TRBV7-2 | TGTGCCAGCAGCCACGGGACAGGGATGAATGGCTACACCTTC | CASSHGTGMNGYTF
TRBJ1-5 | . | TRBD1 | TRBV28 | TGTGCCAGCAGCAGGACAGGCCACCTCAATCAGCCCCAGCATTTT | CASSRTGHLNQPQHF
TRBJ2-1 | once | TRBD2 | TRBV10-3 | TGTGCCATCAATCTAGCGGGGGGACGCAATGAGCAGTTCTTC | CAINLAGGRNEQFF
TRBJ2-2 | . | TRBD1 | TRBV5-1 | TGCGCCAGCAGCACTCCGGGACAGTACACCGGGGAGCTGTTTTTT | CASSTPGQYTGELFF
TRBJ2-1 | . | TRBD2 | TRBV19 | TGTGCCAGTAGCCCCAAGCGGGACCGCTACAATGAGCAGTTCTTC | CASSPKRDRYNEQFF
TRBJ1-2 | . | . | TRBV25-1 | TGTGCCAGCAGTGGGGGAGAGGCTAACTATGGCTACACCTTC | CASSGGEANYGYTF
TRBJ2-3 | . | TRBD2 | TRBV15 | TGTGCCACCCGGGGGGGGGCAGATACGCAGTATTTT | CATRGGADTQYF
TRBJ1-3 | . | . | TRBV12-2 | TGTGCAAGTGGTGGGAGACAGGGATCTGGAAACACCATATATTTT | CASGGRQGSGNTIYF
TRBJ1-2 | . | . | TRBV29-1 | TGCAGCGTTTTGGTGCGGGGAGTCCATGGCTACACCTTC | CSVLVRGVHGYTF
TRBJ1-1 | . | . | TRBV5-1 | TGCGCCAGCAGCTTGGTCACCGGGGAAACTGAAGCTTTCTTT | CASSLVTGETEAFF
TRBJ2-4 | . | . | TRBV3-1/TRBV3-2 | TGTGCCAGCAGCCCAATAACCTTACAGGGACGGAACATTCAGTACTTC | CASSPITLQGRNIQYF
TRBJ1-2 | . | TRBD1 | TRBV6-5 | TGTGCCAGCAGTTGGAAGACAGGGGGCCTAAACTATGGCTACACCTTC | CASSWKTGGLNYGYTF